This TCR beta chain came from a study of T cell responses to AZD1222 COVID-19 vaccine. The table came from immunoSEQ multiplex PCR; TCRdb's copy has only in-frame clones and leaves some out. This sample has 14,000 or so clones, with roughly 80% found just once. Doses given second, at about 4 or about 12 weeks, were pooled. V was clipped by 0 bases and J by 6 bases, with 12 bases between them. The CDR3 totals 15 residues. Germline V gives CDR1 SGHRS, CDR2 YFSETQ. As concerns this clone: Its antigen is undetermined.

Study-level results: In a largely white British group with more females than males, clonal diversity was possibly underestimated.

The sequence came from an adult who received the AZD1222 COVID-19 vaccine. V and J are TRBV5-1 and TRBJ2-2; perhaps TRBD1 as D (5 bases). Sequences were derived from peripheral blood, sampled 28 days after the second AZD1222 dose. The CDR3 nucleotides read TGCGCCAGCAGCTTGGCGCAGGGAAGGGCCGGGGAGCTGTTTTTT. It specifies CASSLAQGRAGELFF.